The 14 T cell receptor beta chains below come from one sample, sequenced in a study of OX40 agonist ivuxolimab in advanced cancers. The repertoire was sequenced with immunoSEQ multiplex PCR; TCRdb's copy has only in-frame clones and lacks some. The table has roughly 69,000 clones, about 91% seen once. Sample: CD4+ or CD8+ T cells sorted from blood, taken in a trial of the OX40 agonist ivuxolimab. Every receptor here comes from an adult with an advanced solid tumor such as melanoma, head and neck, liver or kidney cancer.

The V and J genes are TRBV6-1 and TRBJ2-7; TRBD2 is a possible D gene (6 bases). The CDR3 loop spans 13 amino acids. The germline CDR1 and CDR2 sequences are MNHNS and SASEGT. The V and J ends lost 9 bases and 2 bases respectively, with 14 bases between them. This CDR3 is CASRSGEAYEQYV. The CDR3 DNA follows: TGTGCCAGTCGTTCCGGGGAGGCCTACGAGCAGTACGTC.

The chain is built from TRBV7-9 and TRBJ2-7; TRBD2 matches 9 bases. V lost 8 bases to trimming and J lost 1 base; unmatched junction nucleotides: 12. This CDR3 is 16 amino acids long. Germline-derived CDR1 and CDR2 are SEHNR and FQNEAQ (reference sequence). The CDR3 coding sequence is TGTGCCAGCGGACCCATAGCGGGAGTGCGGTCCTACGAGCAGTACTTC. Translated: CASGPIAGVRSYEQYF. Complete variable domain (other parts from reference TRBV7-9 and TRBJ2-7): DTGVSQNPRHKITKRGQNVTFRCDPISEHNRLYWYRQTLGQGPEFLTYFQNEAQLEKSRLLSDRFSAERPKGSFSTLEIQRTEQGDSAMYLCASGPIAGVRSYEQYFGPGTRLTVT.

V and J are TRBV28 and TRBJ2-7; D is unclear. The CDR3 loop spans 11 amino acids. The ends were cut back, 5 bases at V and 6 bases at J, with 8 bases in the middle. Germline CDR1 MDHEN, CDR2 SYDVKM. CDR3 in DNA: TGTGCCAGCAGTGGTCCCTCCGAGCAGTACTTC. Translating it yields CASSGPSEQYF.

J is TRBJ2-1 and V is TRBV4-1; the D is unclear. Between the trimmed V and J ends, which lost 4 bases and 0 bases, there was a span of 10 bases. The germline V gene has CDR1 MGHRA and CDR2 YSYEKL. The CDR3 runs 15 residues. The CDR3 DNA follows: TGCGCCAGCAGCCCAGGACCGAGCTCCTACAATGAGCAGTTCTTC. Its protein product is CASSPGPSSYNEQFF.

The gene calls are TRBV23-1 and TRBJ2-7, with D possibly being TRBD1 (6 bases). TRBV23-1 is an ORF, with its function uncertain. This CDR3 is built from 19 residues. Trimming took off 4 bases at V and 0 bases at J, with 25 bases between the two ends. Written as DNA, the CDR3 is TGCGCCAGCAGTCCCCAGGCCCGCAACAGGGAATTTATCTCCTACGAGCAGTACTTC. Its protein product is CASSPQARNREFISYEQYF.

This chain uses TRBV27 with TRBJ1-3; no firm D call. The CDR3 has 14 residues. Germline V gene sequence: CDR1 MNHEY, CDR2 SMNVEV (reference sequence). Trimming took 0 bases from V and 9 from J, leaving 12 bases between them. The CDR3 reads CASSLSPPRGTIYF. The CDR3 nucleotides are TGTGCCAGCAGTTTATCACCACCCCGCGGCACCATATATTTT.

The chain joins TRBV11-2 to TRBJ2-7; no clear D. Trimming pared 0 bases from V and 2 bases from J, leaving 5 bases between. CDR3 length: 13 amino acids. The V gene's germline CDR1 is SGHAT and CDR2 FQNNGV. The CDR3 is CASSLDFTYEQYF. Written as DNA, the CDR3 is TGTGCCAGCAGCTTAGACTTCACCTACGAGCAGTACTTC. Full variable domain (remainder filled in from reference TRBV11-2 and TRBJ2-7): EAGVAQSPRYKIIEKRQSVAFWCNPISGHATLYWYQQILGQGPKLLIQFQNNGVVDDSQLPKDRFSAERLKGVDSTLKIQPAKLEDSAVYLCASSLDFTYEQYFGPGTRLTVT.

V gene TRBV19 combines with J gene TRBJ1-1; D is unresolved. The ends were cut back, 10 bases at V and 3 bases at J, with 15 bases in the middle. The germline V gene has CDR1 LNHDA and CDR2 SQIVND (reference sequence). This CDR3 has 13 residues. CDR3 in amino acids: CATQEQHYTEAFF. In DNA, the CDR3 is TGTGCCACTCAAGAACAGCACTACACTGAAGCTTTCTTT.

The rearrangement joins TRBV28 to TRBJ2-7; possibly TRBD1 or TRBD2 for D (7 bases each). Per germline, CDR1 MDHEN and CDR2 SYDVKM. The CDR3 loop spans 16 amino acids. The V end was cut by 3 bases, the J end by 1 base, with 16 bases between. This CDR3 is CASSLPGRGGSYEQYF. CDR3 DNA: TGTGCCAGCAGTTTGCCTGGCAGGGGGGGTTCCTACGAGCAGTACTTC.

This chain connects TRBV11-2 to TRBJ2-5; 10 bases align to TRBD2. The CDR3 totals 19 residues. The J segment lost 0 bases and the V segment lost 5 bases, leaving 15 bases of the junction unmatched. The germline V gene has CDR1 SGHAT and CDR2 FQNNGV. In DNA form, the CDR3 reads TGTGCCAGCAGCGCGGGCGGTGGCGCTAGCGGGAGAAACCAAGAGACCCAGTACTTC. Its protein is CASSAGGGASGRNQETQYF.

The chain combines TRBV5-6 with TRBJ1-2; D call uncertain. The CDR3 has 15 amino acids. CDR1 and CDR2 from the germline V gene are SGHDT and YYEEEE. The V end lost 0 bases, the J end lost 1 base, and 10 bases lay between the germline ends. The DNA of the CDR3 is TGTGCCAGCAGCTTGGAAGGGCAGATTAACTATGGCTACACCTTC. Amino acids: CASSLEGQINYGYTF. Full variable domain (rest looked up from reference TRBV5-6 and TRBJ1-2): DAGVTQSPTHLIKTRGQQVTLRCSPKSGHDTVSWYQQALGQGPQFIFQYYEEEERQRGNFPDRFSGHQFPNYSSELNVNALLLGDSALYLCASSLEGQINYGYTFGSGTRLTVV.

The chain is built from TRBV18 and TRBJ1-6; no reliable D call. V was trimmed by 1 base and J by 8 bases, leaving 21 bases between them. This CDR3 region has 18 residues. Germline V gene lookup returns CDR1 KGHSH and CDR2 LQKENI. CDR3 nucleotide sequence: TGTGCCAGCTCACCACAAAGGTCTAGGGATGGGTTCCATTCACCCCTCCACTTT. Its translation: CASSPQRSRDGFHSPLHF. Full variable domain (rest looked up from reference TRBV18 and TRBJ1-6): NAGVMQNPRHLVRRRGQEARLRCSPMKGHSHVYWYRQLPEEGLKFMVYLQKENIIDESGMPKERFSAEFPKEGPSILRIQQVVRGDSAAYFCASSPQRSRDGFHSPLHFGNGTRLTVT.

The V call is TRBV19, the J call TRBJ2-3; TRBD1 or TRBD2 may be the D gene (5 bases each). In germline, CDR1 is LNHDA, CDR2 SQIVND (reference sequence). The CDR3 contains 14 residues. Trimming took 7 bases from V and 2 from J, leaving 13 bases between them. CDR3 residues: CASMTGAYTDTQYF. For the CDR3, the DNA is TGTGCCAGTATGACCGGGGCATACACAGATACGCAGTATTTT.

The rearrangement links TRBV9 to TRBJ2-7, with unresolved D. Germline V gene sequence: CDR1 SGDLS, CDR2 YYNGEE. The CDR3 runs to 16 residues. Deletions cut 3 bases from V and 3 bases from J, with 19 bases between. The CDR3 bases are TGTGCCAGCAGCGACGCCGAGGTAGGTCCCCTCTACGAGCAGTACTTC. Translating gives CASSDAEVGPLYEQYF.